Presented here are 2 T cell receptor beta chains from one specimen sequenced in a study of PD-1 blockade in classical Hodgkin lymphoma. Relapse was seen in all patients after autologous stem cell transplantation, and brentuximab vedotin exposure was variable. This table comes from immunoSEQ multiplex PCR, and its TCRdb copy is limited to in-frame clones, with some not included. Of tens of thousands of clones listed, 89% are singletons. This sample comprised peripheral blood mononuclear cells (PBMCs), obtained before the second cycle of nivolumab. Every receptor here comes from a human donor with classical Hodgkin lymphoma.

This chain uses TRBV18 with TRBJ2-5; 9 nucleotides agree with TRBD1. The CDR3 sequence is 18 residues long. Germline values: CDR1 KGHSH, CDR2 LQKENI. Unmatched junction bases numbered 11, after V lost 2 bases and J lost 1 base. The CDR3 DNA follows: TGTGCCAGCTCACCAAATGCGCCGGGACAGGGAATCCAAGAGACCCAGTACTTC. Its protein is CASSPNAPGQGIQETQYF.

The chain carries TRBV5-6 and TRBJ2-4; possibly TRBD2 for D (5 bases). Germline loops: CDR1 SGHDT, CDR2 YYEEEE. The CDR3 contains 15 residues. With 5 bases removed from V and 1 base from J, the gap between germline ends came to 13 bases. CDR3 amino acids: CASSVRALAKNIQYF. The CDR3 nucleotides are TGTGCCAGCAGTGTGCGGGCCTTGGCCAAAAACATTCAGTACTTC. Using reference TRBV5-6 and TRBJ2-4 for the parts outside the CDR3, the full variable domain is DAGVTQSPTHLIKTRGQQVTLRCSPKSGHDTVSWYQQALGQGPQFIFQYYEEEERQRGNFPDRFSGHQFPNYSSELNVNALLLGDSALYLCASSVRALAKNIQYFGAGTRLSVL.